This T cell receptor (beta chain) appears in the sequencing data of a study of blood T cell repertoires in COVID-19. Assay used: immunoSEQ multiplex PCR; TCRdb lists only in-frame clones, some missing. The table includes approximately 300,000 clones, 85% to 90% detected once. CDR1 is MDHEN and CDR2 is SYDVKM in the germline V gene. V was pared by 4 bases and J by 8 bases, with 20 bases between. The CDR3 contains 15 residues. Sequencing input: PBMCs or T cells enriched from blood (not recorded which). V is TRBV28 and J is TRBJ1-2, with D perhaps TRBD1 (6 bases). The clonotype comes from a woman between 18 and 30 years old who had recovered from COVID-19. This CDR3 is CASSSTRDRLHGYTF. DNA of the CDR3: TGTGCCAGCAGTTCCACTCGAGACAGGCTACACGGCTACACCTTC.